The next 12 T cell receptor beta chains were all read from a single sample in a study of shared clonotypes between healthy human individuals. Naive CD8 cells comprised CD45RO-negative, CCR7-positively selected cells, excluding terminally differentiated effector memory CD45RA+ cells. The assay was immunoSEQ multiplex PCR, and TCRdb's table has in-frame clones only and misses some. The repertoire holds about 2.2 million clones, 80% to 95% seen once, with about 1.7% in the top ten. Sequencing was carried out using naive CD8+ T cells from PBMCs. These receptors all come from a man younger than 35 in good health. Some clones in this sample may be carry-over from other donors' samples.

The genes are TRBV28 and TRBJ2-5; either TRBD1 or TRBD2 may supply D (5 bases each). Trimming pared 3 bases from V and 4 bases from J, leaving 18 bases between. This CDR3 has 16 amino acids. The germline gives CDR1 MDHEN, CDR2 SYDVKM. Here the CDR3 reads CASSFSPGTLGETQYF. DNA for the CDR3: TGTGCCAGCAGTTTTTCCCCCGGGACCCTTGGAGAGACCCAGTACTTC.

This clone was observed a few times. The rearrangement links TRBV7-9 to TRBJ2-7; no clear D. Germline V CDR1 and CDR2: SEHNR, FQNEAQ (reference sequence). This CDR3 is built from 11 residues. The ends were cut back, 4 bases at V and 7 bases at J, with 8 bases in the middle. The CDR3 sequence: CASSSNEEQYF. In DNA, the CDR3 is TGTGCCAGCAGCTCGAATGAAGAGCAGTACTTC.

This clone was seen only once. The chain uses TRBV5-4 and TRBJ2-7; TRBD1 might be the D (5 bases). This CDR3 comprises 16 residues. The germline V and J ends were trimmed by 4 bases and 0 bases, with 17 bases remaining between them. The germline CDR1 and CDR2 sequences are SGHNT and YYREEE (reference sequence). The CDR3 loop reads CASSRRGRATSYEQYF. The CDR3 DNA follows: TGTGCCAGCAGCCGACGTGGCAGGGCTACCTCCTACGAGCAGTACTTC.

This chain connects TRBV6-1 to TRBJ2-5, with D perhaps matching TRBD1 (6 bases). Matching the DNA end better, TRBJ2-7 makes the J call doubtful. The V gene's germline CDR1 is MNHNS and CDR2 SASEGT. There are 14 residues in the CDR3. Here the CDR3 DNA reads TGTGCCACCCTGAACAGGGATATCCTCCACGAGCAGTACTTC. Its translation: CATLNRDILHEQYF.

The chain combines TRBV4-2 with TRBJ2-7; 9 bases match TRBD2. Germline assignment: CDR1 LGHNA and CDR2 YNFKEQ. This CDR3 has 14 residues. The J segment lost 6 bases and the V segment lost 4 bases, leaving 7 bases of the junction unmatched. CDR3 nucleotide sequence: TGTGCCAGCAGCCGGGGACTAGCCGACTCCGAGCAGTACTTC. Its translation: CASSRGLADSEQYF.

V usage is TRBV4-1 and J usage is TRBJ2-7; D might be TRBD1 (6 bases). Per germline, CDR1 MGHRA and CDR2 YSYEKL. V lost 1 base and J lost 7, with 20 bases in between. This CDR3 is 16 amino acids long. Written as DNA, the CDR3 is TGCGCCAGCAGCCAAGTAGGGGGTTGGACCTCTGTTGAGCAGTACTTC. Residues: CASSQVGGWTSVEQYF.

The V call is TRBV13, the J call TRBJ1-1; no clear D. This CDR3 has 14 amino acids. Trimming left V 5 bases short and J 1 base short, with 11 bases between. CDR1 and CDR2 from the germline V gene are PRHDT and FYEKMQ (reference sequence). The CDR3 region has the DNA TGTGCCAGCAGCACAGACGAGGGGAACACTGAAGCTTTCTTT. Its translation: CASSTDEGNTEAFF.

The genes are TRBV27 and TRBJ2-7; TRBD2 matches at 7 bases. J gave up 0 bases and V 5 bases, and 7 bases lay outside the gene matches. CDR3 length equals 15 residues. Germline CDR1 reads MNHEY; CDR2 reads SMNVEV (reference sequence). The DNA for the CDR3 is TGTGCCAGCAGTGGGACTATTAGCTCCTCCTACGAGCAGTACTTC. This codes for CASSGTISSSYEQYF.

The J gene is TRBJ2-5, the V gene TRBV5-6; D unresolved. From germline, CDR1 is SGHDT and CDR2 YYEEEE. Trimming removed 5 bases at V and 5 bases at J, with 13 bases between. The CDR3 consists of 13 residues. In DNA form, the CDR3 reads TGTGCCAGCAGTCGCGAGGCTTGGGAGACCCAGTACTTC. It codes for CASSREAWETQYF.

This chain connects TRBV9 to TRBJ2-2; 12 bases align to TRBD2. This CDR3 comprises 16 residues. After removal of 3 bases from V and 5 bases from J, the junction contained 5 bases not matched to a gene. Germline V CDR1 and CDR2: SGDLS, YYNGEE. The CDR3 nucleotides are TGTGCCAGCAGCGCGGGACTAGCGGGTGTGACCGGGGAGCTGTTTTTT. Residues: CASSAGLAGVTGELFF.

The chain couples TRBV4-1 to TRBJ2-7; D might be TRBD1 (6 bases). The CDR3 spans 15 residues. The V gene lost 6 bases and the J gene lost 5 bases, with 20 bases spanning the gap. Germline-derived CDR1 and CDR2 are MGHRA and YSYEKL. The chain's CDR3 is CASRDRPSFADEQYF. DNA of the CDR3: TGCGCCAGCAGAGACAGGCCGTCGTTCGCGGACGAGCAGTACTTC.

This clone was detected once. CDR3 coding DNA: TGTGCCAGCAGCGTAGTTGGTAGCGGGAGTACCGCCGAGCAGTACTTC. This translates into CASSVVGSGSTAEQYF. The rearrangement joins TRBV9 to TRBJ2-7; TRBD2 matches at 9 bases. J gave up 6 bases and V 0 bases, and 10 bases lay outside the gene matches. This CDR3 region has 16 residues. CDR1 SGDLS and CDR2 YYNGEE come from the germline V gene. Full variable domain (remainder filled in from reference TRBV9 and TRBJ2-7): DSGVTQTPKHLITATGQRVTLRCSPRSGDLSVYWYQQSLDQGLQFLIQYYNGEERAKGNILERFSAQQFPDLHSELNLSSLELGDSALYFCASSVVGSGSTAEQYFGPGTRLTVT.